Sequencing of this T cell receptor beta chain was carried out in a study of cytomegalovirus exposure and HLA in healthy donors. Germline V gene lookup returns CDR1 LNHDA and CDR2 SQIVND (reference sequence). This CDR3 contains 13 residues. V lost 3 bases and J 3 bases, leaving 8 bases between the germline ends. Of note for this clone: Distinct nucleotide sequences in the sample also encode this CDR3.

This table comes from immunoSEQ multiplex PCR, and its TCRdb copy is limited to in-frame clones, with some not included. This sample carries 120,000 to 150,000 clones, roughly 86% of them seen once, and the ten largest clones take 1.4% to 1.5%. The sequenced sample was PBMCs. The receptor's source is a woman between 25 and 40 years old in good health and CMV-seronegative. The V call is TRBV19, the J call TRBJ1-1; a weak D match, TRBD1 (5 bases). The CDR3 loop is CASSIRGDTEAFF. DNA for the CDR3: TGTGCCAGTAGTATCCGGGGGGACACTGAAGCTTTCTTT.